Each of the 32 T cell receptor beta chains below was sequenced from the same sample in a study of human T cells and chemical hapten exposure. TCRdb passed the RACE reads through MiXCR, listing each CDR3 protein once. The data show fewer than 400,000 distinct CDR3 sequences, with around 6.9% seen just once and about 8% held by the top ten. Time point noted: patch test 1, 2 weeks after DPC sensitization. The treatment: therapeutic diphenylcyclopropenone sensitization with weekly scalp DPC. The sequenced sample was whole blood, obtained in connection with sensitization to the hapten diphenylcyclopropenone (DPC). The receptors here all came from a woman under 30 with alopecia areata. Some clones in this sample may be carry-over from other donors' samples.

This clonotype was recorded many times. This CDR3 is CASSLGDLTQYF. The CDR3 bases are TGTGCCAGCAGTCTGGGGGACCTAACGCAGTATTTT. The chain is built from TRBV27 and TRBJ2-3, with D perhaps matching TRBD1 or TRBD2 (5 bases each). The length of the CDR3 is 12 residues. Germline CDR1 reads MNHEY; CDR2 reads SMNVEV (reference sequence). With 5 bases removed from V and 9 bases from J, the gap between germline ends came to 12 bases.

The chain employs TRBV7-9 and TRBJ1-1, with 8 bases aligning to TRBD1. CDR3 size: 15 residues. Per the germline V gene, CDR1 is SEHNR and CDR2 is FQNEAQ (reference sequence). V was pared by 4 bases and J by 1 base, with 5 bases of the junction left unmatched. CDR3 nucleotide sequence: TGTGCCAGCAGCTGGAGACAGGGGACGAACACTGAAGCTTTCTTT. Encoded protein: CASSWRQGTNTEAFF.

This clonotype was counted many times. The CDR3 is CASSNRRGGGYEQYF. DNA of the CDR3: TGTGCCAGCAGCAACAGGCGGGGGGGAGGCTACGAGCAGTACTTC. The genes are TRBV11-1 and TRBJ2-7; 9 bases are a match to TRBD2. The V gene end was trimmed by 5 bases and the J gene end by 3 bases; junction bases not matched to a gene: 8. The CDR3 sequence is 15 residues long. Germline values: CDR1 SGHAT, CDR2 FQDESV (reference sequence).

The chain recombines TRBV28 with TRBJ1-1; TRBD1 might be the D (5 bases). The CDR3 loop spans 13 amino acids. Looked up from germline, CDR1 is MDHEN and CDR2 is SYDVKM. Trimming removed 7 bases from V and 3 bases from J, with 12 bases in between. CDR3 nucleotide sequence: TGTGCCAGCAAGAGAGGGGCGCACACTGAAGCTTTCTTT. Residues: CASKRGAHTEAFF.

This clonotype has only a few counts. J is TRBJ2-1 and V is TRBV5-1; D call uncertain. This CDR3 is 13 amino acids long. Trimming stripped 1 base from V and 9 bases from J, with 11 bases between. The germline V gene encodes CDR1 SGHRS and CDR2 YFSETQ. The CDR3 protein is CASSLYSGFEQFF. In DNA form, the CDR3 reads TGCGCCAGCAGCTTGTATTCCGGATTTGAGCAGTTCTTC.

This clonotype was counted only a few times. The CDR3 region is CASSSNEQFF. Written as DNA, the CDR3 is TGTGCCAGCAGTTCCAATGAGCAGTTCTTC. This chain joins TRBV28 and TRBJ2-1; D call uncertain. V lost 4 bases, J lost 6 bases, and 1 base lay in between. The CDR3 covers 10 residues. From germline, CDR1 is MDHEN and CDR2 SYDVKM. Looking up the rest from reference TRBV28 and TRBJ2-1 gives the full variable domain: DVKVTQSSRYLVKRTGEKVFLECVQDMDHENMFWYRQDPGLGLRLIYFSYDVKMKEKGDIPEGYSVSREKKERFSLILESASTNQTSMYLCASSSNEQFFGPGTRLTVL.

This clonotype has a handful of counts. The J gene is TRBJ2-4, the V gene TRBV7-2; TRBD1 might be the D (5 bases). This CDR3 is 15 amino acids long. Germline CDR1 is SGHTA and CDR2 is FQGNSA. V lost 5 bases and J 6 bases, leaving 17 bases between the germline ends. CDR3 bases: TGTGCCAGCAGCCTATACCTGGGGCCTGGAAACATTCAGTACTTC. Its protein product is CASSLYLGPGNIQYF.

The table lists this clonotype with a few counts. This chain uses TRBV7-8 with TRBJ1-5; TRBD1 aligns across 10 bases. This CDR3 is 17 amino acids long. Unmatched junction bases numbered 8, after V lost 5 bases and J lost 1 base. Germline loops: CDR1 SGHVS, CDR2 FQNEAQ. The CDR3 is CASSQMWDRGSNQPQHF. Written as DNA, the CDR3 is TGTGCCAGCAGCCAAATGTGGGACAGGGGCAGCAATCAGCCCCAGCATTTT.

Comment on this clonotype: One junction end does not reproduce the germline sequence, and a read error may be involved. The gene calls are TRBV6-2 or TRBV6-3 and TRBJ2-3; D unclear. The CDR3 runs 12 residues. Looked up from germline, CDR1 is MNHEY and CDR2 is SVGEGT. The CDR3 spells CASFSYSDMQYF. CDR3 coding DNA: TGTGCCAGCTTTTCCTATTCAGATATGCAGTATTTT.

The chain combines TRBV18 with TRBJ2-1, with a weak D call TRBD1 (5 bases). V lost 5 bases, J lost 4 bases, and 12 bases lay in between. The CDR3 runs to 14 residues. The germline V gene has CDR1 KGHSH and CDR2 LQKENI. CDR3 DNA: TGTGCCAGCTCATACCAGACAGAGTACAATGAGCAGTTCTTC. Protein: CASSYQTEYNEQFF. Supplemented by reference TRBV18 and TRBJ2-1, the full variable domain reads NAGVMQNPRHLVRRRGQEARLRCSPMKGHSHVYWYRQLPEEGLKFMVYLQKENIIDESGMPKERFSAEFPKEGPSILRIQQVVRGDSAAYFCASSYQTEYNEQFFGPGTRLTVL.

The rearrangement joins TRBV5-1 to TRBJ1-2, with unresolved D. The CDR3 length is 15 residues. The V end was cut by 0 bases, the J end by 2 bases, with 11 bases between. Germline V CDR1 and CDR2: SGHRS, YFSETQ. CDR3 sequence (DNA): TGCGCCAGCAGCTTGGGTGGAGGGAGCAACTATGGCTACACCTTC. Protein product: CASSLGGGSNYGYTF.

This clonotype occurred many times. V and J are TRBV11-2 and TRBJ2-2, with no clear D. V lost 2 bases and J 5 bases, leaving 15 bases between the germline ends. CDR3 length: 16 residues. Germline loops: CDR1 SGHAT, CDR2 FQNNGV. CDR3 sequence: CASSLSNGRVTGELFF. Written as DNA, the CDR3 is TGTGCCAGCAGCTTAAGTAATGGCAGAGTTACCGGGGAGCTGTTTTTT.

This clonotype has a handful of counts. As DNA, the CDR3 is TGTGCCATCAGTGCCGAACTAGCGGTTAGCTCCTACGAGCAGTACTTC. Protein sequence: CAISAELAVSSYEQYF. The rearrangement links TRBV10-3 to TRBJ2-7; TRBD2 matches 8 bases. The length of the CDR3 is 16 residues. V gave up 4 bases and J gave up 0 bases; unmatched junction bases: 8. The germline V gene encodes CDR1 ENHRY and CDR2 SYGVKD.

The chain recombines TRBV4-3 with TRBJ2-1; 7 bases are shared with TRBD2. Per the germline V gene, CDR1 is LGHNA and CDR2 is YSLEER. The CDR3 spans 15 residues. V shed 1 base, J shed 9 bases, and the junction held 9 bases outside the gene matches. The CDR3 sequence: CASSQAANGGGEQFF. The CDR3 DNA reads as TGCGCCAGCAGCCAAGCGGCGAATGGCGGGGGTGAGCAGTTCTTC.

This chain connects TRBV27 to TRBJ2-4; D may be TRBD1 or TRBD2 (6 bases each). V shed 8 bases and J shed 3 bases, with 29 bases lying between them. This CDR3 has 19 residues. CDR1 MNHEY and CDR2 SMNVEV come from the germline V gene (reference sequence). CDR3 nucleotide sequence: TGTGCCAGCGGCCTACGGGGGACATCCCCGAGGTTTGGCAAAAACATTCAGTACTTC. Protein product: CASGLRGTSPRFGKNIQYF.

This clonotype was counted between two and nine times. CDR3 protein: CASSLGTPGVGAQYF. DNA for the CDR3: TGCGCCAGCAGCTTGGGGACACCGGGGGTCGGGGCCCAGTACTTC. The chain links TRBV5-1 to TRBJ2-5, with D possibly being TRBD2 (6 bases). The V gene's germline CDR1 is SGHRS and CDR2 YFSETQ. There are 15 residues in the CDR3. V was shortened by 0 bases and J by 9 bases, with 18 bases between the two germline ends. Looking up the rest from reference TRBV5-1 and TRBJ2-5 gives the full variable domain: KAGVTQTPRYLIKTRGQQVTLSCSPISGHRSVSWYQQTPGQGLQFLFEYFSETQRNKGNFPGRFSGRQFSNSRSEMNVSTLELGDSALYLCASSLGTPGVGAQYFGPGTRLLVL.

The V call is TRBV3-1, the J call TRBJ1-1; no clear D gene. V was trimmed by 0 bases and J by 8 bases, leaving 7 bases between them. There are 12 residues in the CDR3. Germline V gene sequence: CDR1 LGHDT, CDR2 YNNKEL (reference sequence). Here the CDR3 DNA reads TGTGCCAGCAGCCAAGATTGGAGCGAAGCTTTCTTT. Translated, it gives CASSQDWSEAFF.

The chain joins TRBV20-1 to TRBJ1-4; 8 bases are a match to TRBD1. CDR3 size: 13 residues. Germline trimming cut 6 bases from V and 5 bases from J; bases unmatched to any gene: 5. Germline CDR1 is DFQATT and CDR2 is SNEGSKA (reference sequence). In DNA, the CDR3 is TGCAGTGCCTTCCGACAGGGGAATGAAAAACTGTTTTTT. This gives the protein CSAFRQGNEKLFF.

The CDR3 spells CASSEAGTYEQYF. CDR3 DNA sequence: TGTGCCAGCAGTGAAGCGGGGACCTACGAGCAGTACTTC. The chain employs TRBV6-1 and TRBJ2-7; no clear D gene. Trimming shortened V by 0 bases and J by 2 bases, and 5 bases separated the two germline ends. The CDR3 length is 13 residues. Germline V gene lookup returns CDR1 MNHNS and CDR2 SASEGT.

This chain links TRBV4-3 with TRBJ1-4; 8 nucleotides agree with TRBD1. The CDR3 has 17 residues. Losses at the gene ends were 2 bases for V and 7 bases for J; bases not matched to a gene: 12. Germline-derived CDR1 and CDR2 are LGHNA and YSLEER. The CDR3 sequence is CASSQSAAGGIAEKLFF. Here the CDR3 DNA reads TGCGCCAGCAGCCAATCCGCTGCAGGGGGCATCGCTGAAAAACTGTTTTTT.

This clonotype appeared many times. The V and J genes are TRBV12-3 or TRBV12-4 and TRBJ2-3; D gene uncertain. The germline V and J ends were trimmed by 5 bases and 0 bases, with 12 bases remaining between them. This CDR3 has 15 amino acids. In nucleotides, the CDR3 is TGTGCCAGCAGTAGAGGTGACTCTAGCACAGATACGCAGTATTTT. Protein product: CASSRGDSSTDTQYF.

This clonotype occurred many times. The chain employs TRBV20-1 and TRBJ2-7; 8 bases match TRBD1. V shed 4 bases and J 2 bases; nucleotides not matched to a gene: 7. The germline V gene has CDR1 DFQATT and CDR2 SNEGSKA (reference sequence). This CDR3 contains 14 residues. The CDR3, as DNA: TGCAGTGCTAAAGATCAGGGGGCAACCTACGAGCAGTACTTC. Translation gives CSAKDQGATYEQYF.

This rearrangement joins TRBV2 to TRBJ1-1, with 10 bases aligning to TRBD1. This CDR3 comprises 14 residues. Germline V gene lookup returns CDR1 SNHLY and CDR2 FYNNEI. Unmatched junction bases numbered 10, after V lost 8 bases and J lost 7 bases. The DNA for the CDR3 is TGTGCCAGCTCAGTAGACAGGGGGCGGGTTGAAGCTTTCTTT. Its protein is CASSVDRGRVEAFF.

This clonotype was observed once. Compared with germline, one end of the junction differs, possibly owing to a read error. The rearrangement uses TRBV18 and TRBJ1-1, with TRBD1 as a possible D gene (6 bases). Germline loops: CDR1 KGHSH, CDR2 LQKENI. The CDR3 covers 14 residues. The CDR3 here is CVSSSGTWNTEAFF. DNA of the CDR3: TGTGTCAGCTCATCCGGGACATGGAACACTGAAGCTTTCTTT.

A few counts support this clonotype. The chain employs TRBV21-1 and TRBJ1-4. TRBV21-1 is assigned pseudogene status. CDR3 length: 11 residues. The CDR3 is CASSNVEKLFF. In nucleotides, the CDR3 is TGTGCCAGCAGCAACGTGGAAAAACTGTTTTTT.

The chain links TRBV7-2 to TRBJ1-5; D might be TRBD1 (6 bases). V was cut by 3 bases and J by 4 bases, with 10 bases left in between. Germline assignment: CDR1 SGHTA and CDR2 FQGNSA. The CDR3 sequence is 14 residues long. This chain's CDR3 is CASSFTGPNQPQHF. CDR3 DNA: TGTGCCAGCAGCTTTACAGGGCCAAATCAGCCCCAGCATTTT.

The gene calls are TRBV11-1 and TRBJ1-1; possibly TRBD1 for D (5 bases). Germline V gene sequence: CDR1 SGHAT, CDR2 FQDESV (reference sequence). The CDR3 length is 15 residues. With 4 bases removed from V and 0 bases from J, the gap between germline ends came to 12 bases. Written as DNA, the CDR3 is TGTGCCAGCAGCTCCGTATGGGGGTTGAACACTGAAGCTTTCTTT. It encodes CASSSVWGLNTEAFF.

This clonotype was recorded at least ten times. This sequence joins TRBV28 and TRBJ2-5, with D possibly being TRBD1 (7 bases). The CDR3 has 16 amino acids. CDR1 MDHEN and CDR2 SYDVKM come from the germline V gene. The ends were cut back, 1 base at V and 1 base at J, with 13 bases in the middle. CDR3 DNA sequence: TGTGCCAGCAGTTTATTTGCAGGGGGGACCCAAGAGACCCAGTACTTC. It is translated as CASSLFAGGTQETQYF.

The table lists this clonotype with many counts. This rearrangement joins TRBV5-1 to TRBJ2-3, with TRBD1 matching over 9 bases. This CDR3 spans 14 amino acids. The germline CDR1 and CDR2 sequences are SGHRS and YFSETQ. The V gene end was trimmed by 4 bases and the J gene end by 4 bases; junction bases not matched to a gene: 4. CDR3 coding DNA: TGCGCCAGCAGCGGGGGACAGGGTTCAGATACGCAGTATTTT. Translating it yields CASSGGQGSDTQYF.

This clonotype occurred a few times. The chain employs TRBV28 and TRBJ1-2; D remains unclear. CDR1 and CDR2 (germline): MDHEN, SYDVKM. The CDR3 has 12 amino acids. Deletions cut 10 bases from V and 5 bases from J, with 14 bases between. The CDR3: CAKRTLRYGYTF. The CDR3 region has the DNA TGTGCCAAGAGGACCCTGCGGTATGGCTACACCTTC.

This clonotype was detected a few times. DNA of the CDR3: TGTGCCAGCAGCTTGTTTGGGGGGCGTGGCAATGAGCAGTTCTTC. This sequence encodes CASSLFGGRGNEQFF. The chain links TRBV5-4 to TRBJ2-1, with D possibly being TRBD1 or TRBD2 (6 bases each). The CDR3 extends over 15 amino acids. Germline values: CDR1 SGHNT, CDR2 YYREEE (reference sequence). Trimming cost V 1 base and J 6 bases, with 14 bases left between them.

The chain links TRBV10-3 to TRBJ2-3; TRBD2 agrees at 11 bases. The V segment lost 10 bases and the J segment 0 bases; nucleotides outside the gene matches: 18. Germline loops: CDR1 ENHRY, CDR2 SYGVKD. This CDR3 is built from 19 residues. CDR3 nucleotides: TGTGCCACCCACCCGGGACTAGCGGTTAAAATGTCTAGCACAGATACGCAGTATTTT. As protein: CATHPGLAVKMSSTDTQYF.